This note documents a single T cell receptor (beta chain) sequence. Its antigen is not identified. Researchers ran the PCR with 60 Vbeta and 13 Jbeta primers. Some clones are missing from TCRdb's copy, which holds only in-frame ones; the method was immunoSEQ multiplex PCR. Among 190,000 or so clones listed, around 81% were seen once. These data belong to a study of cytomegalovirus exposure and HLA in healthy donors. Study as a whole: Some 85 million unique TCRs from HLA-typed donors were held in an early data release. Regarding the study as a whole: Cytomegalovirus-associated status was assigned to around 160 TCR beta chains. One variant, a missense change in DCLRE1C, was linked in a later analysis to TCR beta V- and J-gene trimming.

Germline CDR1 MDHEN, CDR2 SYDVKM. The CDR3 totals 14 residues. Trimming stripped 8 bases from V and 4 bases from J, with 17 bases between. This TCR came from a woman between 45 and 60 years old in good health and CMV-seropositive. The material sequenced was PBMCs. This rearrangement joins TRBV28 to TRBJ1-2; D might be TRBD1 (6 bases). This CDR3 reads CASLGGGETYGYTF. DNA of the CDR3: TGTGCCAGCCTGGGGGGGGGCGAGACCTATGGCTACACCTTC.